This TCR beta chain comes out of a study of T cell responses to AZD1222 COVID-19 vaccine. Study-wide points: Without day 14 samples, only post-peak T cell repertoires were studied.

The CDR3 runs 15 residues. The V end was cut by 1 base, the J end by 2 bases, with 10 bases between. Germline V lookup: CDR1 SGHVS, CDR2 FQNEAQ. About this clone: Antigen: not known.

Analysis merged second doses at about 4 or about 12 weeks. Profiled with immunoSEQ multiplex PCR; TCRdb holds only in-frame clones, not every one. The repertoire holds approximately 150,000 clones, with about nine tenths as singletons. The material sequenced was peripheral blood, taken 28 days after the second AZD1222 dose. The receptor comes from an adult who received the AZD1222 COVID-19 vaccine. The V call is TRBV7-8, the J call TRBJ2-3; either TRBD1 or TRBD2 may fit D (6 bases each). CDR3 in DNA: TGTGCCAGCAGCTTAGTCGGGGGCCCCACAGATACGCAGTATTTT. Translated, it gives CASSLVGGPTDTQYF.